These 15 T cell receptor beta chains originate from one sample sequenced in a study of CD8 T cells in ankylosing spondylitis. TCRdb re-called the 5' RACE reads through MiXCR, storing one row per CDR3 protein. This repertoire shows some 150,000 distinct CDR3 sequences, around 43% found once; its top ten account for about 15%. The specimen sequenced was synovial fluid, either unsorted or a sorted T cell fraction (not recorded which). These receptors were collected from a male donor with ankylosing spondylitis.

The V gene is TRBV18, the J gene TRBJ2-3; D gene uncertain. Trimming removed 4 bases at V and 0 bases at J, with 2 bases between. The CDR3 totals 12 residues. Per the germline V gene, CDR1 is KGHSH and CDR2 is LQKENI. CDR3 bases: TGTGCCAGCTCACTGAGCACAGATACGCAGTATTTT. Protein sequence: CASSLSTDTQYF.

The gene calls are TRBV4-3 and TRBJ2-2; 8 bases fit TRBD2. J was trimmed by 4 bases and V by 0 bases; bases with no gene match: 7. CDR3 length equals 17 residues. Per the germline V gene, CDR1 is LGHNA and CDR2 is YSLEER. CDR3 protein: CASSQDVGGAGTGELFF. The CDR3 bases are TGCGCCAGCAGCCAAGATGTCGGGGGGGCCGGCACCGGGGAGCTGTTTTTT.

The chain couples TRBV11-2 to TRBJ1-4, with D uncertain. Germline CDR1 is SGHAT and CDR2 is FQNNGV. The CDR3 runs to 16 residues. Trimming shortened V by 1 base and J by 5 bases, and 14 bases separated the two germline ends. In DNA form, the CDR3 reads TGTGCCAGCAGCTTAGTGGCTTTCAGCGTAAATGAAAAACTGTTTTTT. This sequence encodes CASSLVAFSVNEKLFF.

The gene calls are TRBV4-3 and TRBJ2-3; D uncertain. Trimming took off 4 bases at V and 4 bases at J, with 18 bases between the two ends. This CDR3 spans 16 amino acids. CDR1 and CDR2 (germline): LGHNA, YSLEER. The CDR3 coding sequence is TGCGCCAGCAGCCTCGACCAGGCCTGGGCCTCAGATACGCAGTATTTT. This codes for CASSLDQAWASDTQYF.

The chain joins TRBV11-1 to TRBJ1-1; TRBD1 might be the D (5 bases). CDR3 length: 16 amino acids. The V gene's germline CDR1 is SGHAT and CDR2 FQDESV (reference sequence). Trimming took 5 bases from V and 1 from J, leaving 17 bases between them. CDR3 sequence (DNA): TGTGCCAGCAGCCAAGACAGCTTGGCGTGGAACACTGAAGCTTTCTTT. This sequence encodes CASSQDSLAWNTEAFF.

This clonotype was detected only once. DNA of the CDR3: TGTGCCACCAGCTCCCTCTCCCGGACTGGGAAGTACGAGCAGTACTTC. Encoded protein: CATSSLSRTGKYEQYF. J is TRBJ2-7 and V is TRBV15; possibly TRBD2 for D (5 bases). Germline CDR1 reads LNHNV; CDR2 reads YYDKDF (reference sequence). This CDR3 contains 16 residues. The germline V and J ends were trimmed by 5 bases and 4 bases, with 21 bases remaining between them.

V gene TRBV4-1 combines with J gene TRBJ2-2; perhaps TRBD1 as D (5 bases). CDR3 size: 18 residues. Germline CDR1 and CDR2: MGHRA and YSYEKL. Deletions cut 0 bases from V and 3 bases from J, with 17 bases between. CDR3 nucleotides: TGCGCCAGCAGCCAAGAATGGTCCAGGGCGGCGGACACCGGGGAGCTGTTTTTT. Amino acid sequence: CASSQEWSRAADTGELFF.

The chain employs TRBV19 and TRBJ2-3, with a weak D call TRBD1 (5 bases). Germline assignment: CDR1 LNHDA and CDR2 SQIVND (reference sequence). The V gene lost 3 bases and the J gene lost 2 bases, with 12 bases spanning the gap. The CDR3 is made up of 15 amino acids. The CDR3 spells CASSIWQGDTDTQYF. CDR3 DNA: TGTGCCAGTAGTATCTGGCAGGGTGACACAGATACGCAGTATTTT.

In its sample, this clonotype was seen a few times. The CDR3 nucleotides read TGTGCCACCAGCAGAGATAATGGCGGGGAAACCTACGAGCAGTACTTC. It encodes CATSRDNGGETYEQYF. The gene calls are TRBV15 and TRBJ2-7, with D maybe TRBD2 (6 bases). Germline assignment: CDR1 LNHNV and CDR2 YYDKDF (reference sequence). The CDR3 runs to 16 residues. Between the trimmed V and J ends, which lost 0 bases and 2 bases, there was a span of 14 bases.

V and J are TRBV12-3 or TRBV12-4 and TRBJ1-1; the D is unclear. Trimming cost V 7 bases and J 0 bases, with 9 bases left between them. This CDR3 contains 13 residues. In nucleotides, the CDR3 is TGTGCCAGCAAACCTGCCCTGAACACTGAAGCTTTCTTT. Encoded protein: CASKPALNTEAFF.

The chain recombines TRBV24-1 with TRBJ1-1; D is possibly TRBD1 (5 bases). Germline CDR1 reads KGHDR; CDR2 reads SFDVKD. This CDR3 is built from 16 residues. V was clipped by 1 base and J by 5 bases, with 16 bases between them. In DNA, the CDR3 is TGTGCCACCAGTGATTTATACGTCGGGGCTGGGACTGAAGCTTTCTTT. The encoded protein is CATSDLYVGAGTEAFF.

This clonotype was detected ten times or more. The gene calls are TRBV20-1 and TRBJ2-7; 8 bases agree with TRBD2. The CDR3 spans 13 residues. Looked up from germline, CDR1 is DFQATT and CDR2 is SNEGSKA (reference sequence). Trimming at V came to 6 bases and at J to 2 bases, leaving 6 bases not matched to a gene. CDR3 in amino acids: CSAAQREPYEQYF. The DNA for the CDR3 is TGCAGTGCCGCCCAGCGGGAGCCCTACGAGCAGTACTTC.

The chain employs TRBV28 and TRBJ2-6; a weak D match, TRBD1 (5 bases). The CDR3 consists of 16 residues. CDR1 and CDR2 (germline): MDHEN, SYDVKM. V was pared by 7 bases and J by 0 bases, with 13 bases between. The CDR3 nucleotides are TGTGCCAGCACAACAGACAGTGCCTCTGGGGCCAACGTCCTGACTTTC. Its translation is CASTTDSASGANVLTF.

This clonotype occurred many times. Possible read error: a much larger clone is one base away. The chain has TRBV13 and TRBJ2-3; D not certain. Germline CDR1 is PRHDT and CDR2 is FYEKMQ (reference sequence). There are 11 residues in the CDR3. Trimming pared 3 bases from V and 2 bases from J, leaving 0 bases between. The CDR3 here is CASSFTDTQYF. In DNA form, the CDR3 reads TGTGCCAGCAGCTTCACAGATACGCAGTATTTT.

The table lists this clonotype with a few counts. The CDR3 sequence: CASRFLAGGGDTQYF. The CDR3 region has the DNA TGTGCCAGCAGGTTCCTAGCGGGAGGGGGAGATACGCAGTATTTT. This chain joins TRBV7-2 and TRBJ2-3; 12 bases fit TRBD2. The CDR3 has 15 amino acids. With 6 bases clipped from V and 5 bases from J, the junction kept 6 bases outside the gene matches. Germline V gene sequence: CDR1 SGHTA, CDR2 FQGNSA.